The clone carrying this T cell receptor (beta chain) came up many times. No antigen is known for it. This entry comes from a study of T cell repertoires in cytomegalovirus infection. Whole-study findings and limits: The ex vivo response showed dominance by HLA-C-restricted CMV-specific TCR beta clonotypes.

The CDR3 is made up of 13 amino acids. V dropped 4 bases and J dropped 3; count of bases not matched to a gene: 6. Per germline, CDR1 SQVTM and CDR2 ANQGSEA. One entry per CDR3 protein, called by TCRdb with MiXCR from the reads. The data contain 500,000 or so distinct CDR3 sequences, 15% to 20% of them seen just once; the ten biggest clones take up more than 20%. The TCR was taken from a human donor in good health (CMV status not recorded). Some clones in this sample may be carry-over from other donors' samples. Sequencing input: CD8+ T cells from PBMCs. This rearrangement joins TRBV29-1 to TRBJ2-7; 7 positions match TRBD1. The CDR3 loop reads CSVGGRGFYEQYF. CDR3 coding DNA: TGCAGCGTTGGGGGCAGGGGGTTCTACGAGCAGTACTTC.